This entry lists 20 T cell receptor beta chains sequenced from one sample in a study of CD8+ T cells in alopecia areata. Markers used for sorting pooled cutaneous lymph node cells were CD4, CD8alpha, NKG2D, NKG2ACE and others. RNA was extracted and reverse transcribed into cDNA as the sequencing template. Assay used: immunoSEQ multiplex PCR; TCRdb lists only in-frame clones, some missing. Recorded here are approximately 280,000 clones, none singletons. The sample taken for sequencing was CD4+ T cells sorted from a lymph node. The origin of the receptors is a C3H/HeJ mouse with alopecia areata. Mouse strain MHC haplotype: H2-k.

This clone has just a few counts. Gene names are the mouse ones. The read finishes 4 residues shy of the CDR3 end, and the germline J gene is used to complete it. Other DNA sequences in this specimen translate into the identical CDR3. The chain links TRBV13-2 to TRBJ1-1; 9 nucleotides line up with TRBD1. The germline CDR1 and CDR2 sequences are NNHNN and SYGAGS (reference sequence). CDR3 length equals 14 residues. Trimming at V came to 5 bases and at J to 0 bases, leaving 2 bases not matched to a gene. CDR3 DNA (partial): TGTGCCAGCGGCCGGGACAGGGCAAACACA. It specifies CASGRDRANT. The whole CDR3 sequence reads CASGRDRANTEVFF.

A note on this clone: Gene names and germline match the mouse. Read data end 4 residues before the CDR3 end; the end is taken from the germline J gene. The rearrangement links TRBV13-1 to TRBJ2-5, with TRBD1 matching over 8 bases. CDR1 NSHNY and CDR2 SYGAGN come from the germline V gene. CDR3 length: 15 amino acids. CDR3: CASSDVAGGRDTQYF. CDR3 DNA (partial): TGTGCCAGCAGTGATGTGGCAGGGGGCAGGGAC.

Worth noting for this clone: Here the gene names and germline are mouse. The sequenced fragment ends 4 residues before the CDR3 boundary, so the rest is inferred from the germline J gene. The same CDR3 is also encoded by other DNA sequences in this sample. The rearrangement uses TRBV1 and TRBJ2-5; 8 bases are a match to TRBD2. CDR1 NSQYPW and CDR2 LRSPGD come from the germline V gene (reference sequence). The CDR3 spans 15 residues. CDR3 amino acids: CTCSAEGGGRDTQYF. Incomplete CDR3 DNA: TGCACCTGCAGTGCAGAAGGGGGGGGGCGAGAC.

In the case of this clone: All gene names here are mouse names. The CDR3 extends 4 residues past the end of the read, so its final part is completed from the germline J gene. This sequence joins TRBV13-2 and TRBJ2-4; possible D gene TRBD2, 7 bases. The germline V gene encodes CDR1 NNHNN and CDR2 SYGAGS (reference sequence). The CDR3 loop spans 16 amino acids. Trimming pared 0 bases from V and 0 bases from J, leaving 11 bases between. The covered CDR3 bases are TGTGCCAGCGGTGATGTGGGGGGCCGGAGTCAAAAC. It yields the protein CASGDVGGRSQN. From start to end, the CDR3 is CASGDVGGRSQNTLYF.

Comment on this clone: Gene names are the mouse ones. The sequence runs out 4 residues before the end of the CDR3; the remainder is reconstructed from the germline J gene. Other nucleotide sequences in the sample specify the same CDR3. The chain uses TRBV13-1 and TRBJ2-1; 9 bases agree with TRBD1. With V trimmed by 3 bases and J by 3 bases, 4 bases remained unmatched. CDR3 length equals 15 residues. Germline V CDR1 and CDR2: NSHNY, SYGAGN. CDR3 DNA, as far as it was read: TGTGCCAGCAGTGGAGGACAGGGGAGCTATGCT. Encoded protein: CASSGGQGSYA. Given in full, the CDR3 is CASSGGQGSYAEQFF.

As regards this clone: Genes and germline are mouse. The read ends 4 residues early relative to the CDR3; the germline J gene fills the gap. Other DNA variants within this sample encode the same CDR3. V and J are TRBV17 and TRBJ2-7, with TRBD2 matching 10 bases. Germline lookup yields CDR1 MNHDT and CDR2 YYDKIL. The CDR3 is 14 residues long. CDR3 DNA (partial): TGTGCTAGCAGTAGACTGGGGGGGCGCGAT. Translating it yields CASSRLGGRD. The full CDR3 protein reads CASSRLGGRDEQYF.

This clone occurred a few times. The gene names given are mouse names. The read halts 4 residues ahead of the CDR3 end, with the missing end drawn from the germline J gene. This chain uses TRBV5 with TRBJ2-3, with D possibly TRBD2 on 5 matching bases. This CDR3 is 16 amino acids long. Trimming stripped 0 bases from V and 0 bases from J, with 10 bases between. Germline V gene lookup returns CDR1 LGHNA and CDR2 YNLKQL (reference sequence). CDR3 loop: CASSQDWATSAETLYF. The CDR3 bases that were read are TGTGCCAGCAGCCAAGACTGGGCCACTAGTGCAGAA.

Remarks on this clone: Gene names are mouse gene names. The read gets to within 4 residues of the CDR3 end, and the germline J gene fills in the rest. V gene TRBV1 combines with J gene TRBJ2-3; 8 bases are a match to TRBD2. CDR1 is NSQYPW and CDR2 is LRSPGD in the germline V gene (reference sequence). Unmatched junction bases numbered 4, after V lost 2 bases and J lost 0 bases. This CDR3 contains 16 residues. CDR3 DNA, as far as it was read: TGCACCTGCAGTGCACACTGGGGGAATAGTGCAGAA. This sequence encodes CTCSAHWGNSAE. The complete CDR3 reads CTCSAHWGNSAETLYF.

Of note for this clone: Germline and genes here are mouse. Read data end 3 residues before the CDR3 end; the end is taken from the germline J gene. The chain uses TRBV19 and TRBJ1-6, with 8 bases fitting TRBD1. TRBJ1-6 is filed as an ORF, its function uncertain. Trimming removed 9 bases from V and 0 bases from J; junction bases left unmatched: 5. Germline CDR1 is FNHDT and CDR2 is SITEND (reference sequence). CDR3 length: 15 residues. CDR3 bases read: TGTGCCAACCGGGACAGGAATTCCTATAATTCGCCC. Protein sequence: CANRDRNSYNSP. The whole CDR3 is CANRDRNSYNSPLYF.

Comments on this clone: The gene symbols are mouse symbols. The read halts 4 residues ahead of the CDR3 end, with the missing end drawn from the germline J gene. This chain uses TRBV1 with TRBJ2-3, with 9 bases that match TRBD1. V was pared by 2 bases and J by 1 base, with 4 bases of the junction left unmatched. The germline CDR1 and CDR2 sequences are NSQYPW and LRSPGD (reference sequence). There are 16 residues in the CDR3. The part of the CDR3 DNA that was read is TGCACCTGCAGTGCACCGGGACAGGGTGGTGCAGAA. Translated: CTCSAPGQGGAE. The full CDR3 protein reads CTCSAPGQGGAETLYF.

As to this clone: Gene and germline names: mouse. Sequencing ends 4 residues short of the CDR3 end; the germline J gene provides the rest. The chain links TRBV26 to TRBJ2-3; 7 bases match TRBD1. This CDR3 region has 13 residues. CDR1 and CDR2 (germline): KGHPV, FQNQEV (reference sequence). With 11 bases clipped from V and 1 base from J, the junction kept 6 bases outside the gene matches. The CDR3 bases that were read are TGTGCCGCCACAGGGGAGGGTGCAGAA. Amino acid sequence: CAATGEGAE. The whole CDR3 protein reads CAATGEGAETLYF.

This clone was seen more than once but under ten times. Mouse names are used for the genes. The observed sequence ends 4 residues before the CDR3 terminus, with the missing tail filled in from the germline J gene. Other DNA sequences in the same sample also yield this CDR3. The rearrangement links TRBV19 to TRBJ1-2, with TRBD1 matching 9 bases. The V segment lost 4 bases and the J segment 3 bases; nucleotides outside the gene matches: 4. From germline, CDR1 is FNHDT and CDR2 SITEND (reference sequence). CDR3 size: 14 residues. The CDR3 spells CASSLGQGDSDYTF. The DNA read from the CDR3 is TGTGCCAGCAGTCTGGGACAGGGAGACTCC. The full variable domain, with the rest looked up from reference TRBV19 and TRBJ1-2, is GGIITQTPKFLIGQEGQKLTLKCQQNFNHDTMYWYRQDSGKGLRLIYYSITENDLQKGDLSEGYDASREKKSSFSLTVTSAQKNEMAVFLCASSLGQGDSDYTFGSGTRLLVI.

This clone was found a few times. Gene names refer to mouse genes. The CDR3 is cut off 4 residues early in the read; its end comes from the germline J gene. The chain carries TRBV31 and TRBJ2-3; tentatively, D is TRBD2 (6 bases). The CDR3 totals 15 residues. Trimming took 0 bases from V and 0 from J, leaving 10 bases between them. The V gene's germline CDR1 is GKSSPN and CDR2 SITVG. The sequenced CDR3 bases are TGTGCCTGGAGTCTGTCTGGGGTTAGTGCAGAA. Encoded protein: CAWSLSGVSAE. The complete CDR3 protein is CAWSLSGVSAETLYF.

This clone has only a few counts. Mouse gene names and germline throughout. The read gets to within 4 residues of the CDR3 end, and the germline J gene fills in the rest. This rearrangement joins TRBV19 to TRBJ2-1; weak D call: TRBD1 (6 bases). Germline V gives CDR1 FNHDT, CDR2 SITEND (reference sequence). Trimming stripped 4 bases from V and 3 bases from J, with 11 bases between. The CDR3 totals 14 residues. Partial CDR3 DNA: TGTGCCAGCAGTCATCAGGGGACCTATGCT. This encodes CASSHQGTYA. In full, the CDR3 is CASSHQGTYAEQFF.

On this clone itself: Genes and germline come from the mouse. CDR3 bases read: TGTGCCAGCAGTCCGACTGGAAACACCGGG. It encodes CASSPTGNTG. The full CDR3 sequence reads CASSPTGNTGQLYF. V usage is TRBV24 and J usage is TRBJ2-2; tentatively, D is TRBD2 (6 bases). The CDR3 end falls 4 residues outside the read, so it is completed with the germline J gene. Germline V lookup: CDR1 KGHTA, CDR2 FRNEEI. The CDR3 sequence is 14 residues long. The V gene lost 4 bases and the J gene lost 1 base, with 7 bases spanning the gap.

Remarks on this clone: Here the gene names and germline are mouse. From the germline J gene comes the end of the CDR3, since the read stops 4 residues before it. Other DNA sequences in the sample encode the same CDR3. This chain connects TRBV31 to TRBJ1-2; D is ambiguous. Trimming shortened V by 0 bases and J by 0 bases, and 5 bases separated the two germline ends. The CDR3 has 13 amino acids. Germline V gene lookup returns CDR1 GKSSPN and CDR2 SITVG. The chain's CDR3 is CAWSLGTNSDYTF. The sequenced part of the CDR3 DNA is TGTGCCTGGAGTCTAGGTACAAACTCC. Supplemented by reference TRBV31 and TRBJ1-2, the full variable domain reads AQTIHQWPVAEIKAVGSPLSLGCTIKGKSSPNLYWYWQATGGTLQQLFYSITVGQVESVVQLNLSASRPKDDQFILSTEKLLLSHSGFYLCAWSLGTNSDYTFGSGTRLLVI.

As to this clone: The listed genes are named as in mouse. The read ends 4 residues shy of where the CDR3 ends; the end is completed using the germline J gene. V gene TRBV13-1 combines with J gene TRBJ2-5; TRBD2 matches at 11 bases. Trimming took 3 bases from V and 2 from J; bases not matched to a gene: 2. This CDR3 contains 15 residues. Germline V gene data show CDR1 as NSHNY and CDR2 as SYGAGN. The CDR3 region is CASSGLGGTQDTQYF. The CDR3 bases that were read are TGTGCCAGCAGTGGACTGGGGGGGACCCAAGAC.

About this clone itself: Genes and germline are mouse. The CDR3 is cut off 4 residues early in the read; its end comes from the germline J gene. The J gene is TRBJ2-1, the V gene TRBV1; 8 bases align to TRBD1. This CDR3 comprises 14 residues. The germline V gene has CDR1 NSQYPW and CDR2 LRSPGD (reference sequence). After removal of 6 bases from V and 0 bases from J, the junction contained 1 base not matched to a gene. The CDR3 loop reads CTCRTGANYAEQFF. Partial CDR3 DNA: TGCACCTGCAGGACAGGGGCTAACTATGCT. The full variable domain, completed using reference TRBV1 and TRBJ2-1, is VTLLEQNPRWRLVPRGQAVNLRCILKNSQYPWMSWYQQDLQKQLQWLFTLRSPGDKEVKSLPGADYLATRVTDTELRLQVANMSQGRTLYCTCRTGANYAEQFFGPGTRLTVL.

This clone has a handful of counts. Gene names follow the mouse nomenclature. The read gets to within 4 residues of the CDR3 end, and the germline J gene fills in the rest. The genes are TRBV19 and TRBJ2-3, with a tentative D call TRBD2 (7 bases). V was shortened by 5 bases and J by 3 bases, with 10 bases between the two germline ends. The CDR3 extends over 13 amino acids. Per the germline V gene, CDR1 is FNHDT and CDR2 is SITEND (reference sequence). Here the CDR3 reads CASRLGTAETLYF. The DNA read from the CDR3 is TGTGCCAGCAGACTGGGGACAGCAGAA.

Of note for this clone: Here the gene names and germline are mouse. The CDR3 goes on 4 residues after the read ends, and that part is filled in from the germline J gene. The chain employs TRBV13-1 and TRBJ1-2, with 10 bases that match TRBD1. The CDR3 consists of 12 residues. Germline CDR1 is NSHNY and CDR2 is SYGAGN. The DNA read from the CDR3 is TGTGCCAGCAGGGACAGGGGGTAC. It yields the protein CASRDRGY. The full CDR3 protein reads CASRDRGYDYTF.